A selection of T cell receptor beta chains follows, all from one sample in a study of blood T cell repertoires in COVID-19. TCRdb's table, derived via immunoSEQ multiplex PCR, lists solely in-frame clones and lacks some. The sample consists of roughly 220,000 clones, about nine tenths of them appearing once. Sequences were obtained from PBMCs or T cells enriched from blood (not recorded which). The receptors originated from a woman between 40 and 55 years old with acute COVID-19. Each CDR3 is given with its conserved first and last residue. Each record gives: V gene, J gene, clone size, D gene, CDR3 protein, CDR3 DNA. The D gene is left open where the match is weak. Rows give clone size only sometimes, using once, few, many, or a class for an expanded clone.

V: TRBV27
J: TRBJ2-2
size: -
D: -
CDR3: CASMDSLTGELFF
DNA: TGTGCCAGCATGGACAGTCTCACCGGGGAGCTGTTTTTT

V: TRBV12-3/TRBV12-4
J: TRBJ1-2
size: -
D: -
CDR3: CASRGGQGYGYTF
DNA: TGTGCCAGCAGGGGGGGGCAGGGTTATGGCTACACCTTC

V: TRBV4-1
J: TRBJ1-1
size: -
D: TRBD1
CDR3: CASSLQGAGDTEAFF
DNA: TGCGCCAGCAGCCTCCAGGGGGCAGGGGACACTGAAGCTTTCTTT

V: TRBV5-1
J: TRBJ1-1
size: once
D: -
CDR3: CASSRNGPRETEAFF
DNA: TGCGCCAGCAGCCGAAACGGACCTCGGGAAACTGAAGCTTTCTTT

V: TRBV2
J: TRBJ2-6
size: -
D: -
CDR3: CASSEVGVSLWANVLTF
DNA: TGTGCCAGCAGTGAAGTAGGGGTATCTCTCTGGGCCAACGTCCTGACTTTC

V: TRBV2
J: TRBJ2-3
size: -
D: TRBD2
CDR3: CASNAGGASDTQYF
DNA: TGTGCCAGCAACGCCGGGGGGGCTTCAGATACGCAGTATTTT

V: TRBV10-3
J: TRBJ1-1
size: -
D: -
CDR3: CAISESKGLNTEAFF
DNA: TGTGCCATCAGTGAGTCAAAGGGGCTGAACACTGAAGCTTTCTTT

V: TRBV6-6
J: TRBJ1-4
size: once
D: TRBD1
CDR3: CASSPDRNRGLGTNEKLFF
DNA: TGTGCCAGCAGTCCCGATCGGAACAGGGGGCTGGGGACTAATGAAAAACTGTTTTTT

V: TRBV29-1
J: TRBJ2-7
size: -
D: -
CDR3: CSFGWSTYEQYF
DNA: TGCAGCTTCGGTTGGAGTACCTACGAGCAGTACTTC

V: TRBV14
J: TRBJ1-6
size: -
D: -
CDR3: CASSQSFRSNSPLHF
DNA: TGTGCCAGCAGCCAATCGTTCAGGTCTAATTCACCCCTCCACTTT

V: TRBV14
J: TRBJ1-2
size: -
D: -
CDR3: CASSYQNGLRGYGYTF
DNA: TGTGCCAGCAGCTATCAAAACGGACTCCGGGGCTATGGCTACACCTTC

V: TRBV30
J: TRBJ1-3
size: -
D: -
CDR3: CAWKGAGNTIYF
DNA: TGTGCCTGGAAAGGGGCGGGAAACACCATATATTTT

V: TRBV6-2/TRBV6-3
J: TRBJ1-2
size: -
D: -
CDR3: CASSYSMFEYGYTF
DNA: TGTGCCAGCAGTTACTCGATGTTCGAGTATGGCTACACCTTC

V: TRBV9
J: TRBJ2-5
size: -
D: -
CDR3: CASSATSVRETQYF
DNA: TGTGCCAGCAGCGCGACTAGTGTCCGGGAGACCCAGTACTTC